The 18 T cell receptor beta chains given below trace back to one sample, sequenced in a study of neoadjuvant anti-PD-1 for oral cavity cancer. Generated by immunoSEQ multiplex PCR, the TCRdb table keeps only in-frame clones and is missing some. Seen here are about 61,000 clones, roughly 80% observed once, and the top ten hold 2.5% to 3%. Sample: PBMCs, taken before nivolumab (anti-PD-1) treatment. Every receptor here comes from a person aged 35-79 years with oral cavity squamous cell carcinoma.

This chain uses TRBV2 with TRBJ1-2; D not resolved. Trimming shortened V by 7 bases and J by 0 bases, and 12 bases separated the two germline ends. Germline V lookup: CDR1 SNHLY, CDR2 FYNNEI. There are 14 residues in the CDR3. CDR3 sequence: CASKEDPANYGYTF. Written as DNA, the CDR3 is TGTGCCAGCAAGGAGGACCCAGCTAACTATGGCTACACCTTC.

The V call is TRBV19, the J call TRBJ2-1, with D possibly TRBD2 on 5 matching bases. Trimming removed 1 base at V and 5 bases at J, with 9 bases between. Germline V gene sequence: CDR1 LNHDA, CDR2 SQIVND (reference sequence). This CDR3 has 14 residues. The CDR3 nucleotides are TGTGCCAGTAGTATAGGCGGGTCCCACAATGAGCAGTTCTTC. It codes for CASSIGGSHNEQFF.

The chain employs TRBV5-5 and TRBJ1-2; 9 positions match TRBD1. CDR1 and CDR2 from the germline V gene are SGHKS and YYEKEE (reference sequence). V gave up 1 base and J gave up 7 bases; unmatched junction bases: 5. There are 14 residues in the CDR3. The CDR3, as DNA: TGTGCCAGCAGCTTGACAGGGGGCGTCGGTGGCTACACCTTC. Protein sequence: CASSLTGGVGGYTF.

V and J are TRBV6-5 and TRBJ1-5; D is unclear. V lost 0 bases to trimming and J lost 0 bases, with 6 bases between them. This CDR3 contains 15 residues. Germline V gives CDR1 MNHEY, CDR2 SVGAGI. The DNA of the CDR3 is TGTGCCAGCAGTTACTCGAGATATAGCAATCAGCCCCAGCATTTT. As protein: CASSYSRYSNQPQHF.

This sequence joins TRBV19 and TRBJ1-4; TRBD1 agrees at 8 bases. The CDR3 consists of 14 residues. Germline V lookup: CDR1 LNHDA, CDR2 SQIVND (reference sequence). J lost 7 bases, V lost 10 bases, and 11 bases had no gene match. This chain's CDR3 is CATASGGAGEKLFF. The CDR3 nucleotides read TGTGCCACCGCCTCAGGGGGCGCTGGTGAAAAACTGTTTTTT.

The V call is TRBV5-6, the J call TRBJ2-2; D possibly uses TRBD1 or TRBD2 (5 bases each). V shed 0 bases and J shed 5 bases, with 14 bases lying between them. Per germline, CDR1 SGHDT and CDR2 YYEEEE. This CDR3 has 16 amino acids. This CDR3 is CASSLAGDPRTGELFF. The CDR3, as DNA: TGTGCCAGCAGCTTGGCCGGGGACCCGAGGACCGGGGAGCTGTTTTTT.

Regarding this clone: Within the sample, other DNA sequences also encode this same CDR3. This chain connects TRBV5-1 to TRBJ1-1; perhaps TRBD1 as D (5 bases). Germline V gene sequence: CDR1 SGHRS, CDR2 YFSETQ. Between the trimmed V and J ends, which lost 0 bases and 4 bases, there was a span of 7 bases. This CDR3 comprises 13 residues. In nucleotides, the CDR3 is TGCGCCAGCAGCTTGGAGGGGAGCACTGAAGCTTTCTTT. Its translation: CASSLEGSTEAFF.

The J gene is TRBJ2-5, the V gene TRBV28; D gene unclear. V was cut by 6 bases and J by 2 bases, with 10 bases left in between. Germline V CDR1 and CDR2: MDHEN, SYDVKM. This CDR3 has 13 residues. CDR3 sequence (DNA): TGTGCCAGCAGCTCCCCGGCTCAAGAGACCCAGTACTTC. Protein product: CASSSPAQETQYF. The whole variable domain, remainder taken from reference TRBV28 and TRBJ2-5, is DVKVTQSSRYLVKRTGEKVFLECVQDMDHENMFWYRQDPGLGLRLIYFSYDVKMKEKGDIPEGYSVSREKKERFSLILESASTNQTSMYLCASSSPAQETQYFGPGTRLLVL.

V is TRBV6-1 and J is TRBJ1-5, with D unclear. The V end lost 1 base, the J end lost 3 bases, and 13 bases lay between the germline ends. The germline gives CDR1 MNHNS, CDR2 SASEGT. The CDR3 has 16 residues. The CDR3 spells CASSEVGWQDNQPQHF. DNA for the CDR3: TGTGCCAGCAGTGAAGTTGGGTGGCAGGACAATCAGCCCCAGCATTTT.

The chain has TRBV7-9 and TRBJ2-7, with TRBD1 matching over 10 bases. V dropped 5 bases and J dropped 5; count of bases not matched to a gene: 6. Looked up from germline, CDR1 is SEHNR and CDR2 is FQNEAQ (reference sequence). This CDR3 region has 14 residues. This CDR3 reads CASSPRTGGNEQYF. In nucleotides, the CDR3 is TGTGCCAGCAGCCCTCGGACAGGGGGAAACGAGCAGTACTTC.

This chain joins TRBV5-8 and TRBJ1-5; the D gene is possibly TRBD1 (5 bases). Looked up from germline, CDR1 is SGHTS and CDR2 is YDEGEE. V lost 4 bases and J 2 bases, leaving 19 bases between the germline ends. CDR3 size: 17 residues. CDR3 region: CASSPSQGAVGNQPQHF. The CDR3 DNA reads as TGTGCCAGCAGCCCGTCTCAGGGAGCAGTGGGCAATCAGCCCCAGCATTTT.

This chain connects TRBV19 to TRBJ1-1; perhaps TRBD1 as D (5 bases). The CDR3 covers 11 residues. CDR1 is LNHDA and CDR2 is SQIVND in the germline V gene (reference sequence). Deletions cut 9 bases from V and 6 bases from J, with 11 bases between. This chain's CDR3 is CASREKSEAFF. Written as DNA, the CDR3 is TGTGCCAGCAGGGAGAAGTCTGAAGCTTTCTTT.

The V call is TRBV19, the J call TRBJ1-2; the D gene is possibly TRBD1 (5 bases). This CDR3 is 13 amino acids long. CDR1 LNHDA and CDR2 SQIVND come from the germline V gene (reference sequence). V dropped 8 bases and J dropped 3 bases, with 13 bases sitting between them. The CDR3 here is CASHPGTDYGYTF. The DNA of the CDR3 is TGTGCCAGTCATCCAGGGACGGACTATGGCTACACCTTC.

The rearrangement uses TRBV9 and TRBJ1-2, with D possibly TRBD1 on 5 matching bases. This CDR3 is built from 14 residues. Germline V gives CDR1 SGDLS, CDR2 YYNGEE. The ends were cut back, 4 bases at V and 4 bases at J, with 14 bases in the middle. This chain's CDR3 is CASSSSPGTYGYTF. The CDR3 DNA reads TGTGCCAGCAGCTCAAGCCCAGGGACCTATGGCTACACCTTC.

As concerns this clone: One junction end disagrees with the germline gene, perhaps due to a read error. This chain links TRBV5-1 with TRBJ1-3; D gene unclear. Germline V gene lookup returns CDR1 SGHRS and CDR2 YFSETQ. CDR3 size: 16 residues. The CDR3 region is CASSIGRPEVGTTIYF. The CDR3 DNA sequence: TGCGCCAGCAGCATCGGACGCCCCGAGGTGGGAACCACCATATATTTT. Full variable domain (remainder filled in from reference TRBV5-1 and TRBJ1-3): KAGVTQTPRYLIKTRGQQVTLSCSPISGHRSVSWYQQTPGQGLQFLFEYFSETQRNKGNFPGRFSGRQFSNSRSEMNVSTLELGDSALYLCASSIGRPEVGTTIYFGEGSWLTVV.

The chain links TRBV19 to TRBJ2-6, with D maybe TRBD2 (6 bases). Germline-derived CDR1 and CDR2 are LNHDA and SQIVND (reference sequence). The V and J ends lost 3 bases and 0 bases respectively, with 12 bases between them. This CDR3 comprises 17 residues. The CDR3 protein is CASSIGLRGSGANVLTF. The CDR3 coding sequence is TGTGCCAGTAGTATCGGGTTGCGGGGCTCTGGGGCCAACGTCCTGACTTTC.

This clone was seen only a few times. V usage is TRBV6-5 and J usage is TRBJ2-4; D may be TRBD1 (5 bases). V lost 2 bases, J lost 0 bases, and 8 bases lay in between. The CDR3 is 15 amino acids. The V gene's germline CDR1 is MNHEY and CDR2 SVGAGI. The CDR3 sequence: CASSYGALAKNIQYF. Here the CDR3 DNA reads TGTGCCAGCAGTTACGGGGCTTTAGCCAAAAACATTCAGTACTTC.

This rearrangement joins TRBV5-6 to TRBJ2-4, with a possible D match to TRBD2 (5 bases). The CDR3 covers 16 residues. Germline loops: CDR1 SGHDT, CDR2 YYEEEE. The ends were cut back, 4 bases at V and 3 bases at J, with 17 bases in the middle. The CDR3 loop is CASSPRASGGKNIQYF. CDR3 nucleotide sequence: TGTGCCAGCAGCCCCCGGGCCAGCGGTGGCAAAAACATTCAGTACTTC.